This TCR beta chain is drawn from a study of blood T cell repertoires in COVID-19. Turning to the study itself: Acute and convalescent COVID-19 samples came from the United States, Italy and Spain. From T cells, B-cell-depleted T cells, or PBMCs came the material, which was cDNA or gDNA.

Per the original methods: Counts of nucleated cells, estimated from reference gene primer amplification, were obtained. Generated by immunoSEQ multiplex PCR, the TCRdb table keeps only in-frame clones and is missing some. D and trimming were read from the DNA, whereas the V and J calls and clone size are those reported in that table. The sample carries tens of thousands of clones, about 82% recorded once. The CDR3 is 14 residues long. Germline V CDR1 and CDR2: MNHNS, SASEGT. Trimming took 3 bases from V and 0 from J, leaving 3 bases between them. The chain employs TRBV6-1 and TRBJ1-6; the D is unclear. The sequence came from a woman older than 75 in a cohort sampled during active or convalescent COVID-19. Material: peripheral blood. The CDR3 sequence is CASSDSSYNSPLHF. As DNA, the CDR3 is TGTGCCAGCAGTGACAGCTCCTATAATTCACCCCTCCACTTT.